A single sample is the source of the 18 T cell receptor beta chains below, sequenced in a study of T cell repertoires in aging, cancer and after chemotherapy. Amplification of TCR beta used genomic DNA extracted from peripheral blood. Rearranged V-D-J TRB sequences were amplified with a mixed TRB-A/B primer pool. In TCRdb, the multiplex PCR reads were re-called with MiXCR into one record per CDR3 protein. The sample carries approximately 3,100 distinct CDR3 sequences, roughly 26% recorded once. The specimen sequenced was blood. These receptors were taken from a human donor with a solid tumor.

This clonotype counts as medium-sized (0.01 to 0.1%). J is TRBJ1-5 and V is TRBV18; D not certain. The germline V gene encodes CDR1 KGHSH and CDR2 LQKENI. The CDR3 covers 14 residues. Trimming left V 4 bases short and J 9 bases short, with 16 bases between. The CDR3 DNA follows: TGTGCCAGCTCACTCCGGGAACAAGAGGCGCCCCAGCATTTT. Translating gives CASSLREQEAPQHF. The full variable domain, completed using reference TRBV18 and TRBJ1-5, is NAGVMQNPRHLVRRRGQEARLRCSPMKGHSHVYWYRQLPEEGLKFMVYLQKENIIDESGMPKERFSAEFPKEGPSILRIQQVVRGDSAAYFCASSLREQEAPQHFGDGTRLSIL.

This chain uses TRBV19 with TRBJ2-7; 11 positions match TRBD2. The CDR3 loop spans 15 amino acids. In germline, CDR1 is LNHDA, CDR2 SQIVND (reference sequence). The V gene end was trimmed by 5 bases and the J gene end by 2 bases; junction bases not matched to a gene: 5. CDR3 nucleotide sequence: TGTGCCAGTAGTCGCACGGGACTAGCGGCCTACGAGCAGTACTTC. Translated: CASSRTGLAAYEQYF.

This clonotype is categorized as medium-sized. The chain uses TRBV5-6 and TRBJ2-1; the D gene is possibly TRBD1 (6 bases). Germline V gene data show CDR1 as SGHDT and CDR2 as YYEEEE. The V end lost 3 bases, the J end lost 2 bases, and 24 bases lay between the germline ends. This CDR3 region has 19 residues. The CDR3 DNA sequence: TGTGCCAGCAGCTCGACCAGGGGTTTAAAGGGGTACGCCTACAATGAGCAGTTCTTC. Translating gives CASSSTRGLKGYAYNEQFF.

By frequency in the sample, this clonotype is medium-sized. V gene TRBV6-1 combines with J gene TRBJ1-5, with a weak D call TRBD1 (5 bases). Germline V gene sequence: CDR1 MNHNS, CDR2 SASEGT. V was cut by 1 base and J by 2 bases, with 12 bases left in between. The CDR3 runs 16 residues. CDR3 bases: TGTGCCAGCAGTGAAGTTGGGGGTATGGGCAATCAGCCCCAGCATTTT. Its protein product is CASSEVGGMGNQPQHF.

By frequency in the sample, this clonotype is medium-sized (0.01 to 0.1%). DNA for the CDR3: TGTGCCAGCCAAGAGGGGTGGGTTGGGGCCACTGAAGCTTTCTTT. Its protein product is CASQEGWVGATEAFF. V and J are TRBV5-6 and TRBJ1-1; D is perhaps TRBD1 (5 bases). Looked up from germline, CDR1 is SGHDT and CDR2 is YYEEEE. The V gene lost 7 bases and the J gene lost 4 bases, with 20 bases spanning the gap. This CDR3 has 15 amino acids. The complete variable domain, with remaining parts taken from reference TRBV5-6 and TRBJ1-1, reads DAGVTQSPTHLIKTRGQQVTLRCSPKSGHDTVSWYQQALGQGPQFIFQYYEEEERQRGNFPDRFSGHQFPNYSSELNVNALLLGDSALYLCASQEGWVGATEAFFGQGTRLTVV.

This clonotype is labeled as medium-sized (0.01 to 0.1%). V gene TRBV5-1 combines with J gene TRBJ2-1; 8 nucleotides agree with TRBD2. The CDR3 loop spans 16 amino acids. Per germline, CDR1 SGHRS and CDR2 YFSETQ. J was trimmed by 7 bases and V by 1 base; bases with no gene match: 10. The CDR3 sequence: CASSLYTPGLGNEQFF. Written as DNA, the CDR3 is TGCGCCAGCAGCTTGTACACACCGGGACTAGGGAATGAGCAGTTCTTC.

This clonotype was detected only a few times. The chain's CDR3 is CSAPGTSNNEQFF. CDR3 coding DNA: TGCAGTGCTCCCGGGACTAGCAACAATGAGCAGTTCTTC. The rearrangement links TRBV20-1 to TRBJ2-1; 9 bases are a match to TRBD2. Unmatched junction bases numbered 4, after V lost 5 bases and J lost 5 bases. There are 13 residues in the CDR3. The germline V gene has CDR1 DFQATT and CDR2 SNEGSKA (reference sequence).

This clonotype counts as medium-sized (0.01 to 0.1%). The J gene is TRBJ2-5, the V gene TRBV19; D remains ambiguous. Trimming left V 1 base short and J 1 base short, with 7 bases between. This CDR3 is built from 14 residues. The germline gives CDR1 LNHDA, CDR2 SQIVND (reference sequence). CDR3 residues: CASSIGNSQETQYF. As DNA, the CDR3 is TGTGCCAGTAGTATAGGCAACAGCCAAGAGACCCAGTACTTC. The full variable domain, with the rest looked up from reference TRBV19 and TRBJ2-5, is DGGITQSPKYLFRKEGQNVTLSCEQNLNHDAMYWYRQDPGQGLRLIYYSQIVNDFQKGDIAEGYSVSREKKESFPLTVTSAQKNPTAFYLCASSIGNSQETQYFGPGTRLLVL.

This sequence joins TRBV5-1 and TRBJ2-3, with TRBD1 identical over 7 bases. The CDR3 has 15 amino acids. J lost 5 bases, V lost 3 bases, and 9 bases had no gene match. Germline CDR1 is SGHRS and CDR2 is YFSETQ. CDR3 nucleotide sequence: TGCGCCAGCAGCTATAGACAGGGTAGGGGAGATACGCAGTATTTT. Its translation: CASSYRQGRGDTQYF. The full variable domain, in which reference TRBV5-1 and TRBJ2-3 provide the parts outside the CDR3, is KAGVTQTPRYLIKTRGQQVTLSCSPISGHRSVSWYQQTPGQGLQFLFEYFSETQRNKGNFPGRFSGRQFSNSRSEMNVSTLELGDSALYLCASSYRQGRGDTQYFGPGTRLTVL.

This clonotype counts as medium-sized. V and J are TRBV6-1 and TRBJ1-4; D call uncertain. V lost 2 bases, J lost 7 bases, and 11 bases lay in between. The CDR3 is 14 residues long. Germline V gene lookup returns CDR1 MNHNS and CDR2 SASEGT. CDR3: CASSEQAFSEKLFF. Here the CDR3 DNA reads TGTGCCAGCAGTGAACAGGCTTTTAGTGAAAAACTGTTTTTT.

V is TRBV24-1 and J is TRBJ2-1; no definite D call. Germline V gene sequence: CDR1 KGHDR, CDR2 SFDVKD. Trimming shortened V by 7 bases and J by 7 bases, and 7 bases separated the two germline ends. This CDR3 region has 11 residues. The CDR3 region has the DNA TGTGCCACCAGGTTGGGGAATGAGCAGTTCTTC. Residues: CATRLGNEQFF.

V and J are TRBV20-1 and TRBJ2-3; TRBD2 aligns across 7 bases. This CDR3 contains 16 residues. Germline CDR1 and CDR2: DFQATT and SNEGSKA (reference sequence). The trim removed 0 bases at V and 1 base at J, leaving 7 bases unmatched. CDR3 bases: TGCAGTGCTAGAGATCGGGACTACCAACGCACAGATACGCAGTATTTT. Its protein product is CSARDRDYQRTDTQYF.

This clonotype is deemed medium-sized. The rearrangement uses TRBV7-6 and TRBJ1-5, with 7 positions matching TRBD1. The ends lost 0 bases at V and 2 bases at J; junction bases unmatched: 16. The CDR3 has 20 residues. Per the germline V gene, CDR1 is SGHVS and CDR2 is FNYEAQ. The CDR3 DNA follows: TGTGCCAGCAGCTTAGCGAAACAGGGGATTTGGGGGTGGTGCAATCAGCCCCAGCATTTT. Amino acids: CASSLAKQGIWGWCNQPQHF. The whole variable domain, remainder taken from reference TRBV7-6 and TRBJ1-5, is GAGVSQSPRYKVTKRGQDVALRCDPISGHVSLYWYRQALGQGPEFLTYFNYEAQQDKSGLPNDRFSAERPEGSISTLTIQRTEQRDSAMYRCASSLAKQGIWGWCNQPQHFGDGTRLSIL.

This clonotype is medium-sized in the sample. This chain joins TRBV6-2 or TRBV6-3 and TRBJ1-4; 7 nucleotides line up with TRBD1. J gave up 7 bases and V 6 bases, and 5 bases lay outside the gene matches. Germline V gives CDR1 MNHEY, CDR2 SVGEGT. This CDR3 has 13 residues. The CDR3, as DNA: TGTGCCAGCAGGAGGGGGCAGGCTGAAAAACTGTTTTTT. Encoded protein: CASRRGQAEKLFF.

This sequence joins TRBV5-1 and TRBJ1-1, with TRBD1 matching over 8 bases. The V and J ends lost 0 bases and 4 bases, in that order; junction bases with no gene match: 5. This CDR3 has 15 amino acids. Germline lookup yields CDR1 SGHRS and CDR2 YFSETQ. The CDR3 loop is CASSLEGGQGTEAFF. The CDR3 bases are TGCGCCAGCAGCTTGGAGGGCGGACAGGGCACTGAAGCTTTCTTT.

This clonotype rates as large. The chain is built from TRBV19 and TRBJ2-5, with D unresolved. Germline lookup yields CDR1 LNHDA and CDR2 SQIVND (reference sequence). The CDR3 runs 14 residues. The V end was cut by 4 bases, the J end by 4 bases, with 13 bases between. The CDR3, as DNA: TGTGCCAGTAGTACCCAGGTCCTAGGAGAGACCCAGTACTTC. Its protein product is CASSTQVLGETQYF.

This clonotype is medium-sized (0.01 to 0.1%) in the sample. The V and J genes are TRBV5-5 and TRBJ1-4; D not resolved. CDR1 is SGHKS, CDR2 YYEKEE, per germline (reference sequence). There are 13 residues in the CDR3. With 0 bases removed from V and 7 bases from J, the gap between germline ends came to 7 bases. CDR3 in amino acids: CASSLASGEKLFF. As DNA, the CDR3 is TGTGCCAGCAGCTTGGCCTCTGGTGAAAAACTGTTTTTT.

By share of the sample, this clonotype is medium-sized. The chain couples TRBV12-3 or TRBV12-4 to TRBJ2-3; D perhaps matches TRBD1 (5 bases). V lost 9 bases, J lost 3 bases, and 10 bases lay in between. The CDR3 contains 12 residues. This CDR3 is CASSGYTDTQYF. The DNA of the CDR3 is TGTGCCAGTTCAGGGTATACAGATACGCAGTATTTT.